This TCR beta chain was sequenced during a study of regulatory T cells in long-lasting Graves disease. This clonotype showed up many times. The time point denotes: newly diagnosed GD, antithyroid drugs for less than 3 months. PBMC RNA was the source of the TCR library. The peripheral blood volume drawn was 8 to 9.5 milliliters, and it was collected into EDTA tubes. Combining iRepertoire HTBI primers with Arm-PCR of CDR3 regions, the authors built TCR beta libraries. Via MiXCR, TCRdb re-called the multiplex PCR reads, giving one row per CDR3 protein. The table has about 440,000 distinct CDR3 sequences, 16% seen once. The same specimen was also included in a second study, on T cells in Graves' hyperthyroidism and ophthalmopathy. This second study says: With the HTBI primer set, the TCR CDR3 went through a first round of RT-PCR.

The receptor was isolated from a woman in her 30s with Graves disease. Material: peripheral blood mononuclear cells (PBMCs), obtained at new diagnosis, from a patient treated with antithyroid drugs.

The CDR3 nucleotides read TGCAGTGCTCCCTCCCAGGGGACTAGCGCATACAATGAGCAGTTCTTC. Translation gives CSAPSQGTSAYNEQFF. The chain joins TRBV20-1 to TRBJ2-1; 10 positions match TRBD2. Per germline, CDR1 DFQATT and CDR2 SNEGSKA (reference sequence). V shed 5 bases, J shed 4 bases, and the junction held 11 bases outside the gene matches. CDR3 length: 16 residues.